Below are 30 T cell receptor beta chains sequenced from a single sample in a study of shared clonotypes between healthy human individuals. TCRdb's table, derived via immunoSEQ multiplex PCR, lists solely in-frame clones and lacks some. The sample lists fewer than 3 million clones; just under 95% were seen once. Sequencing was performed on naive CD4+ T cells from PBMCs. Indicated subset: CD45RA+ positively selected. Receptors were obtained from a man aged 18 to 29 in good health. Some clones in this sample may be carry-over from other donors' samples.

This rearrangement joins TRBV5-1 to TRBJ2-3; 9 bases are shared with TRBD2. The V and J ends lost 4 bases and 0 bases, in that order; junction bases with no gene match: 6. In germline, CDR1 is SGHRS, CDR2 YFSETQ. This CDR3 has 16 amino acids. CDR3 amino acids: CASSAITSGSTDTQYF. In nucleotides, the CDR3 is TGCGCCAGCAGCGCCATTACTAGCGGGAGCACAGATACGCAGTATTTT.

Details on this clone: In the same sample, other DNA sequences code for this CDR3. The V call is TRBV9, the J call TRBJ2-6, with no clear D. V was clipped by 5 bases and J by 4 bases, with 7 bases between them. The CDR3 length is 13 residues. Looked up from germline, CDR1 is SGDLS and CDR2 is YYNGEE. The CDR3, as DNA: TGTGCCAGCAGACCTCCCGGGGCCAACGTCCTGACTTTC. This translates into CASRPPGANVLTF.

This clone was detected only a few times. This rearrangement joins TRBV27 to TRBJ1-2; D not certain. Germline V CDR1 and CDR2: MNHEY, SMNVEV (reference sequence). The CDR3 has 16 amino acids. The V end was cut by 3 bases, the J end by 4 bases, with 18 bases between. The CDR3 loop is CASSFRGASGVYGYTF. The CDR3 DNA sequence: TGTGCCAGCAGTTTTCGAGGAGCATCCGGTGTCTATGGCTACACCTTC.

With regard to this clone: This same CDR3 is encoded by further DNA sequences in the sample. The gene calls are TRBV5-1 and TRBJ2-5; 8 bases agree with TRBD1. Unmatched junction bases numbered 3, after V lost 4 bases and J lost 4 bases. The CDR3 totals 13 residues. Germline CDR1 reads SGHRS; CDR2 reads YFSETQ. The CDR3 DNA is TGCGCCAGCAGCACTGGACAGGGAGAGACCCAGTACTTC. Protein sequence: CASSTGQGETQYF.

In this sample, this clone turned up once. As DNA, the CDR3 is TGCGCCAGCAGCTTAAACGAGGCAGATACGCAGTATTTT. Its protein product is CASSLNEADTQYF. The V call is TRBV5-1, the J call TRBJ2-3; no reliable D call. Trimming took 2 bases from V and 4 from J, leaving 8 bases between them. The CDR3 has 13 amino acids. Germline V CDR1 and CDR2: SGHRS, YFSETQ.

The chain joins TRBV7-2 to TRBJ2-3; no definite D call. Trimming removed 1 base at V and 0 bases at J, with 8 bases between. CDR3 size: 15 residues. CDR1 is SGHTA and CDR2 is FQGNSA in the germline V gene. CDR3 DNA sequence: TGTGCCAGCAGCTTAGTTAGCCTGAGCACAGATACGCAGTATTTT. Amino acids: CASSLVSLSTDTQYF.

In this sample, this clone turned up once. The V gene is TRBV10-3, the J gene TRBJ2-2, with D possibly matching TRBD1 (7 bases). Germline V gene lookup returns CDR1 ENHRY and CDR2 SYGVKD. The CDR3 is 14 residues long. Trimming removed 4 bases at V and 5 bases at J, with 11 bases between. The DNA for the CDR3 is TGTGCCATCAGTGTGTCAGGGGGGACCGGGGAGCTGTTTTTT. Protein: CAISVSGGTGELFF.

The chain has TRBV6-5 and TRBJ1-5; D is unresolved. The V end lost 4 bases, the J end lost 9 bases, and 19 bases lay between the germline ends. Germline V CDR1 and CDR2: MNHEY, SVGAGI. The CDR3 is 15 residues long. Here the CDR3 reads CASSSDEGGGMPQHF. The CDR3 region has the DNA TGTGCCAGCAGTTCCGACGAGGGCGGAGGAATGCCCCAGCATTTT.

V is TRBV7-8 and J is TRBJ2-7, with 10 bases identical to TRBD1. Germline V lookup: CDR1 SGHVS, CDR2 FQNEAQ. CDR3 length: 13 amino acids. The V gene end was trimmed by 5 bases and the J gene end by 6 bases; junction bases not matched to a gene: 4. CDR3: CASSRDRGREQYF. DNA of the CDR3: TGTGCCAGCAGCAGAGACAGGGGGCGCGAGCAGTACTTC. Drawing the rest from reference TRBV7-8 and TRBJ2-7, the complete variable domain is GAGVSQSPRYKVAKRGQDVALRCDPISGHVSLFWYQQALGQGPEFLTYFQNEAQLDKSGLPSDRFFAERPEGSVSTLKIQRTQQEDSAVYLCASSRDRGREQYFGPGTRLTVT.

The gene calls are TRBV10-3 and TRBJ2-1, with TRBD2 matching over 7 bases. From germline, CDR1 is ENHRY and CDR2 SYGVKD. V shed 4 bases, J shed 8 bases, and the junction held 5 bases outside the gene matches. The CDR3 is made up of 13 amino acids. CDR3 amino acids: CAISATSRHEQFF. In DNA form, the CDR3 reads TGTGCCATCAGTGCGACTAGCAGGCATGAGCAGTTCTTC.

This chain links TRBV5-6 with TRBJ2-3; 12 nucleotides align to TRBD2. After removal of 0 bases from V and 6 bases from J, the junction contained 8 bases not matched to a gene. The germline V gene has CDR1 SGHDT and CDR2 YYEEEE. The CDR3 is 17 amino acids. DNA for the CDR3: TGTGCCAGCAGCTTGGCCACAACTAGCGGGAGGACCGATACGCAGTATTTT. Translating it yields CASSLATTSGRTDTQYF.

The V and J genes are TRBV6-6 and TRBJ2-5; perhaps D is TRBD1 or TRBD2 (5 bases each). Trimming shortened V by 5 bases and J by 1 base, and 14 bases separated the two germline ends. The length of the CDR3 is 15 residues. The germline CDR1 and CDR2 sequences are MNHNY and SVGAGI (reference sequence). CDR3 sequence reads: CASSPAGTPQETQYF. CDR3 nucleotides: TGTGCCAGCAGTCCTGCCGGGACCCCCCAAGAGACCCAGTACTTC.

In its sample, this clone was seen once. Other DNA sequences in this specimen translate into the identical CDR3. V gene TRBV5-1 combines with J gene TRBJ2-1; 10 bases match TRBD2. The junction had 2 bases not matched to a gene; V was cut back by 5 bases and J by 0 bases. From germline, CDR1 is SGHRS and CDR2 YFSETQ. The CDR3 is made up of 15 amino acids. The CDR3 is CASRASGSSYNEQFF. The CDR3 nucleotides are TGCGCCAGCAGGGCTAGCGGGAGCTCCTACAATGAGCAGTTCTTC. Full variable domain (rest looked up from reference TRBV5-1 and TRBJ2-1): KAGVTQTPRYLIKTRGQQVTLSCSPISGHRSVSWYQQTPGQGLQFLFEYFSETQRNKGNFPGRFSGRQFSNSRSEMNVSTLELGDSALYLCASRASGSSYNEQFFGPGTRLTVL.

In its sample, this clone was seen once. This chain connects TRBV6-5 to TRBJ1-2; a weak D match, TRBD1 (6 bases). Germline lookup yields CDR1 MNHEY and CDR2 SVGAGI. The CDR3 spans 14 residues. V lost 6 bases and J 3 bases, leaving 14 bases between the germline ends. Here the CDR3 reads CASSPRQADYGYTF. The CDR3, as DNA: TGTGCCAGCAGCCCCCGACAGGCAGACTATGGCTACACCTTC.

The chain combines TRBV28 with TRBJ1-6; TRBD1 agrees at 7 bases. This CDR3 region has 14 residues. The germline gives CDR1 MDHEN, CDR2 SYDVKM. The trim removed 10 bases at V and 4 bases at J, leaving 7 bases unmatched. The CDR3: CATRQGTYNSPLHF. The DNA for the CDR3 is TGTGCCACGCGACAGGGAACTTATAATTCACCCCTCCACTTT.

The chain joins TRBV7-9 to TRBJ2-2; D remains unclear. Trimming cost V 4 bases and J 4 bases, with 10 bases left between them. CDR3 length equals 14 residues. Per the germline V gene, CDR1 is SEHNR and CDR2 is FQNEAQ (reference sequence). The CDR3 coding sequence is TGTGCCAGCAGCTCCGCTAGTTTCACCGGGGAGCTGTTTTTT. It is translated as CASSSASFTGELFF.

The V gene is TRBV2, the J gene TRBJ2-5, with D possibly being TRBD1 (7 bases). The CDR3 has 16 amino acids. Looked up from germline, CDR1 is SNHLY and CDR2 is FYNNEI. Trimming took 5 bases from V and 4 from J, leaving 20 bases between them. DNA for the CDR3: TGTGCCAGCAGTTACCTATATAACAGGGGAGGAGAGACCCAGTACTTC. Encoded protein: CASSYLYNRGGETQYF.

The rearrangement joins TRBV5-1 to TRBJ1-2, with 7 nucleotides matching TRBD1. This CDR3 spans 17 amino acids. J gave up 4 bases and V 0 bases, and 12 bases lay outside the gene matches. Per the germline V gene, CDR1 is SGHRS and CDR2 is YFSETQ. CDR3 sequence reads: CASSLVAGGQLVYGYTF. The CDR3 DNA follows: TGCGCCAGCAGCTTGGTGGCGGGGGGACAGCTTGTCTATGGCTACACCTTC.

This clone was recorded once. This chain uses TRBV9 with TRBJ2-3, with a possible D match to TRBD2 (6 bases). Germline CDR1 SGDLS, CDR2 YYNGEE. The CDR3 has 15 amino acids. V was pared by 0 bases and J by 3 bases, with 11 bases between. The CDR3 region has the DNA TGTGCCAGCAGCGTAGTGGCTAGCGTGACAGATACGCAGTATTTT. This encodes CASSVVASVTDTQYF.

CDR3 amino acids: CASSQDANIQYF. In DNA, the CDR3 is TGCGCCAGCAGCCAAGACGCGAACATTCAGTACTTC. The V and J genes are TRBV4-1 and TRBJ2-4; D is ambiguous. The CDR3 has 12 residues. Germline loops: CDR1 MGHRA, CDR2 YSYEKL. V dropped 0 bases and J dropped 7 bases, with 4 bases sitting between them.

CDR3 sequence reads: CASSLGRGSQPQHF. The CDR3 coding sequence is TGTGCCAGCAGTTTAGGCAGGGGAAGCCAGCCCCAGCATTTT. V gene TRBV28 combines with J gene TRBJ1-5; D perhaps matches TRBD1 (6 bases). There are 14 residues in the CDR3. Trimming stripped 2 bases from V and 7 bases from J, with 12 bases between. The germline V gene encodes CDR1 MDHEN and CDR2 SYDVKM.

The CDR3 region is CASSPGTALVTGELFF. The CDR3 DNA reads as TGTGCCAGCAGCCCCGGGACGGCTCTCGTCACCGGGGAGCTGTTTTTT. The chain recombines TRBV7-9 with TRBJ2-2; tentatively, D is TRBD1 or TRBD2 (5 bases each). The V end lost 5 bases, the J end lost 4 bases, and 17 bases lay between the germline ends. The CDR3 consists of 16 residues. The germline V gene has CDR1 SEHNR and CDR2 FQNEAQ (reference sequence).

The CDR3 DNA sequence: TGTGCCAGCAGTTGGTCGGAGACCCAGTACTTC. Its translation is CASSWSETQYF. The chain carries TRBV5-4 and TRBJ2-5; the D is unclear. The CDR3 is 11 residues long. The V gene's germline CDR1 is SGHNT and CDR2 YYREEE (reference sequence). Between the trimmed V and J ends, which lost 5 bases and 5 bases, there was a span of 7 bases. Complete variable domain (other parts from reference TRBV5-4 and TRBJ2-5): ETGVTQSPTHLIKTRGQQVTLRCSSQSGHNTVSWYQQALGQGPQFIFQYYREEENGRGNFPPRFSGLQFPNYSSELNVNALELDDSALYLCASSWSETQYFGPGTRLLVL.

The chain combines TRBV30 with TRBJ1-4; possibly TRBD1 for D (5 bases). The germline CDR1 and CDR2 sequences are GTSNPN and SVGIG (reference sequence). The CDR3 totals 14 residues. Trimming took 2 bases from V and 3 from J, leaving 10 bases between them. Written as DNA, the CDR3 is TGTGCCTGGAGTTTGGGGCCCCCTAATGAAAAACTGTTTTTT. It yields the protein CAWSLGPPNEKLFF. Full variable domain (remainder filled in from reference TRBV30 and TRBJ1-4): SQTIHQWPATLVQPVGSPLSLECTVEGTSNPNLYWYRQAAGRGLQLLFYSVGIGQISSEVPQNLSASRPQDRQFILSSKKLLLSDSGFYLCAWSLGPPNEKLFFGSGTQLSVL.

The CDR3 bases are TGTGCCAGCAGTGAAGCGTGGAGGTACACTGAAGCTTTCTTT. It yields the protein CASSEAWRYTEAFF. The V gene is TRBV6-1, the J gene TRBJ1-1; no reliable D call. Deletions cut 0 bases from V and 3 bases from J, with 8 bases between. Per germline, CDR1 MNHNS and CDR2 SASEGT. The CDR3 loop spans 14 amino acids.

The genes are TRBV30 and TRBJ1-6; possible D gene TRBD1, 5 bases. The germline CDR1 and CDR2 sequences are GTSNPN and SVGIG (reference sequence). V was pared by 0 bases and J by 10 bases, with 10 bases between. The CDR3 is made up of 13 amino acids. CDR3 DNA sequence: TGTGCCTGGAGTGTGGGGGTGCGATCACCCCTCCACTTT. Amino acid sequence: CAWSVGVRSPLHF.

V usage is TRBV11-2 and J usage is TRBJ2-3; 9 bases match TRBD2. CDR1 is SGHAT and CDR2 is FQNNGV in the germline V gene. The ends lost 5 bases at V and 4 bases at J; junction bases unmatched: 7. The CDR3 covers 15 residues. The CDR3 nucleotides are TGTGCCAGCAGCCCCCTAGCGGGACCCCCAGATACGCAGTATTTT. Its translation: CASSPLAGPPDTQYF.

This clone was found once. V is TRBV19 and J is TRBJ2-1; 12 bases are shared with TRBD2. The CDR3 consists of 19 residues. The V gene end was trimmed by 2 bases and the J gene end by 0 bases; junction bases not matched to a gene: 8. CDR1 and CDR2 (germline): LNHDA, SQIVND (reference sequence). The CDR3 reads CASSISPRTSGISYNEQFF. The CDR3 nucleotides read TGTGCCAGTAGTATATCCCCCCGGACTAGCGGGATCTCCTACAATGAGCAGTTCTTC. The full variable domain, in which reference TRBV19 and TRBJ2-1 provide the parts outside the CDR3, is DGGITQSPKYLFRKEGQNVTLSCEQNLNHDAMYWYRQDPGQGLRLIYYSQIVNDFQKGDIAEGYSVSREKKESFPLTVTSAQKNPTAFYLCASSISPRTSGISYNEQFFGPGTRLTVL.

The chain combines TRBV25-1 with TRBJ1-2; 8 bases map to TRBD1. The CDR3 is 13 residues long. Germline V gene sequence: CDR1 MGHDK, CDR2 SYGVNS. V shed 3 bases and J 7 bases; nucleotides not matched to a gene: 4. CDR3 residues: CASSDRTGSGYTF. The CDR3 coding sequence is TGTGCCAGCAGTGATCGGACAGGGTCTGGCTACACCTTC.

The J gene is TRBJ2-5, the V gene TRBV28, with D perhaps TRBD1 or TRBD2 (6 bases each). CDR1 is MDHEN and CDR2 is SYDVKM in the germline V gene. V was shortened by 5 bases and J by 5 bases, with 15 bases between the two germline ends. This CDR3 contains 14 residues. The CDR3 DNA is TGTGCCAGCAGTACCCACAGGGAGGTCGAGACCCAGTACTTC. It is translated as CASSTHREVETQYF. The complete variable domain, with remaining parts taken from reference TRBV28 and TRBJ2-5, reads DVKVTQSSRYLVKRTGEKVFLECVQDMDHENMFWYRQDPGLGLRLIYFSYDVKMKEKGDIPEGYSVSREKKERFSLILESASTNQTSMYLCASSTHREVETQYFGPGTRLLVL.